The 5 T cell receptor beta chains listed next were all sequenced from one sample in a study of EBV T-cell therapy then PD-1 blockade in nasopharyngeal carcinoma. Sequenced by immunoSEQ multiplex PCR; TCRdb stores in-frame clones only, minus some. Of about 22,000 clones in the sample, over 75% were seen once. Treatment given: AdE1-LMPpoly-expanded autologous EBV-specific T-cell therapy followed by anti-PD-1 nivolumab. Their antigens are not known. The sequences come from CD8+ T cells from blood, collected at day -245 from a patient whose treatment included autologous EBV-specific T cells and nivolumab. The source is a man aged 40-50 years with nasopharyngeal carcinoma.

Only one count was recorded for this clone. The CDR3 protein is CASSPILAGLTDTQYF. The CDR3 DNA is TGTGCCAGCAGCCCCATTCTAGCGGGGCTCACAGATACGCAGTATTTT. The chain links TRBV7-2 to TRBJ2-3, with 9 bases fitting TRBD2. V was clipped by 5 bases and J by 2 bases; unmatched bases: 8. This CDR3 has 16 residues. Germline loops: CDR1 SGHTA, CDR2 FQGNSA.

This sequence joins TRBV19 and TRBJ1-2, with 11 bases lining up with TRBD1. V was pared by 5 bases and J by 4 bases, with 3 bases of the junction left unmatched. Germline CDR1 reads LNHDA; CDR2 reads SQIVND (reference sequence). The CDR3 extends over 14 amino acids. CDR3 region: CASSAGTGGYGYTF. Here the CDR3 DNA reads TGTGCCAGTAGTGCTGGGACAGGGGGCTATGGCTACACCTTC.

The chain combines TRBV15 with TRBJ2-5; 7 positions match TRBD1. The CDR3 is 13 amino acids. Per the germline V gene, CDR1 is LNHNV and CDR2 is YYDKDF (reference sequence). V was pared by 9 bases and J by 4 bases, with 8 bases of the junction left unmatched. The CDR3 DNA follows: TGTGCCACTACACAGGGGAGCGGAGAGACCCAGTACTTC. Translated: CATTQGSGETQYF.

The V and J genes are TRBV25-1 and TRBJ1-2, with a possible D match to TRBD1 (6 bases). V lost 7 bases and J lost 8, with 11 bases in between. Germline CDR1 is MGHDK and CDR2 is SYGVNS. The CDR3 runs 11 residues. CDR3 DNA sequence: TGTGCCAGCACAAGGGGGGGAGGCTACACCTTC. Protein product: CASTRGGGYTF.

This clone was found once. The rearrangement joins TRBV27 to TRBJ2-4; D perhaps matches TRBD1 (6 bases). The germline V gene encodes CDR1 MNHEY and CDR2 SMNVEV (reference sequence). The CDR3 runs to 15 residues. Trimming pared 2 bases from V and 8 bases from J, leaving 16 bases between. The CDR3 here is CASSLKAGTMDIQYF. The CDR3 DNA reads TGTGCCAGCAGTTTAAAGGCAGGGACAATGGACATTCAGTACTTC.